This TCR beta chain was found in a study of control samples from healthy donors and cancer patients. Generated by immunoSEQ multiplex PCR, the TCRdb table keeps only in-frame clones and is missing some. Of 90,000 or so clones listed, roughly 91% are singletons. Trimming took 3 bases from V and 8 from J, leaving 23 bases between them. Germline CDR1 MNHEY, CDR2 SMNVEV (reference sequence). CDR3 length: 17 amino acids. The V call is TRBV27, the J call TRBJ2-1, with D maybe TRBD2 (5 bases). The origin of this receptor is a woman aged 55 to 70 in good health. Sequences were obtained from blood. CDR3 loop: CASSFLRISTGMDEQFF. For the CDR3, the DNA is TGTGCCAGCAGTTTTCTCCGGATCTCCACGGGGATGGATGAGCAGTTCTTC.